Listed below are T cell receptor beta chains from one sample, sequenced in a study of cytomegalovirus exposure and HLA in healthy donors. Clones were read by immunoSEQ multiplex PCR, and TCRdb kept only the in-frame ones, dropping some. The table lists about 190,000 clones, approximately 81% of them singletons. Material: PBMCs. These receptors all come from a woman in her late teens or twenties in good health and CMV-seropositive. Each CDR3 is given with its conserved first and last residue. D genes are given only for firm matches. A clone size is listed for some rows: how often the clone was seen (once, few, many), or a class if it is expanded.

clone size: NA; D gene: TRBD1; J gene: TRBJ2-1; V gene: TRBV10-1; CDR3 DNA: TGCGCCAGCAGTGACCGTGGACAGGGGGCGCGTGGTGAGCAGTTCTTC; CDR3 protein: CASSDRGQGARGEQFF
clone size: NA; D gene: NA; J gene: TRBJ1-2; V gene: TRBV7-2; CDR3 DNA: TGTGCCAGCAGCTTAGATCGGGAGGGTTATGGCTACACCTTC; CDR3 protein: CASSLDREGYGYTF
clone size: NA; D gene: NA; J gene: TRBJ2-7; V gene: TRBV6-1; CDR3 DNA: TGTGCCAGCAGTGAAGCGGACTACAGCTCCTACGAGCAGTACTTC; CDR3 protein: CASSEADYSSYEQYF
clone size: NA; D gene: TRBD1; J gene: TRBJ2-5; V gene: TRBV19; CDR3 DNA: TGTGCCAGTAGTATAGGGGGGACAGAAAAGGTGGAGACCCAGTACTTC; CDR3 protein: CASSIGGTEKVETQYF
clone size: NA; D gene: NA; J gene: TRBJ1-1; V gene: TRBV19; CDR3 DNA: TGTGCCAGTAGTAACCAGGGAATTGAAGCTTTCTTT; CDR3 protein: CASSNQGIEAFF
clone size: NA; D gene: TRBD2; J gene: TRBJ2-3; V gene: TRBV7-8; CDR3 DNA: TGTGCCAGCAGCACCCCCCGGACTAGTAGGGCAGATACGCAGTATTTT; CDR3 protein: CASSTPRTSRADTQYF
clone size: NA; D gene: TRBD1; J gene: TRBJ1-3; V gene: TRBV9; CDR3 DNA: TGTGCCAGCAGCGTAGAAGCAGGGGGCATCGGAAACACCATATATTTT; CDR3 protein: CASSVEAGGIGNTIYF
clone size: NA; D gene: TRBD2; J gene: TRBJ2-7; V gene: TRBV28; CDR3 DNA: TGTGCCAGCAGTCCCGCCCTAGCGGGGGATCAGGGCTCCTACGAGCAGTACTTC; CDR3 protein: CASSPALAGDQGSYEQYF
clone size: NA; D gene: TRBD2; J gene: TRBJ2-2; V gene: TRBV2; CDR3 DNA: TGTGCCAGCAGAGAGCAAGCGGGGGGGAACACCGGGGAGCTGTTTTTT; CDR3 protein: CASREQAGGNTGELFF
clone size: NA; D gene: NA; J gene: TRBJ1-4; V gene: TRBV7-9; CDR3 DNA: TGTGCCAGCAGCTCTGGGCCACTTGCAACTAATGAAAAACTGTTTTTT; CDR3 protein: CASSSGPLATNEKLFF
clone size: NA; D gene: NA; J gene: TRBJ2-5; V gene: TRBV6-5; CDR3 DNA: TGTGCCAGCAGCAGGGGTTGGGGGACCCAGTACTTC; CDR3 protein: CASSRGWGTQYF
clone size: NA; D gene: NA; J gene: TRBJ2-7; V gene: TRBV11-1; CDR3 DNA: TGTGCCAGCAGCCGGACGGACACCTACGAGCAGTACTTC; CDR3 protein: CASSRTDTYEQYF
clone size: NA; D gene: NA; J gene: TRBJ2-7; V gene: TRBV19; CDR3 DNA: TGTGCCAGTAGTGAGACAGTTTCTCCCGGCGAGCAGTACTTC; CDR3 protein: CASSETVSPGEQYF
clone size: NA; D gene: TRBD2; J gene: TRBJ2-5; V gene: TRBV9; CDR3 DNA: TGTGCCAGCAGCGTAGGTAGCGGGGGGGCCGTGGGTAAGACCCAGTACTTC; CDR3 protein: CASSVGSGGAVGKTQYF
clone size: once; D gene: NA; J gene: TRBJ1-5; V gene: TRBV21-1; CDR3 DNA: TGTGCCAGCAGCAAAGGGTCTGACAGCCGGAATCAGCCCCAGCATTTT; CDR3 protein: CASSKGSDSRNQPQHF
clone size: NA; D gene: TRBD2; J gene: TRBJ2-2; V gene: TRBV9; CDR3 DNA: TGTGCCAGCAGCCCTAGCGGGGGCCGTTCCACCGGGGAGCTGTTTTTT; CDR3 protein: CASSPSGGRSTGELFF
clone size: NA; D gene: NA; J gene: TRBJ2-2; V gene: TRBV7-3; CDR3 DNA: TGTGCCAGCAGCTTACAACTAGCAGGGGAGGGCGGGGAGCTGTTTTTT; CDR3 protein: CASSLQLAGEGGELFF
clone size: once; D gene: NA; J gene: TRBJ1-1; V gene: TRBV27; CDR3 DNA: TGTGCCAGCAGTCCCGCCCTCGAGCCTTACACTGAAGCTTTCTTT; CDR3 protein: CASSPALEPYTEAFF
clone size: NA; D gene: NA; J gene: TRBJ1-2; V gene: TRBV6-4; CDR3 DNA: TGTGCCAGCAGTCCGAACTTCGGGGGGAACTATGGCTACACCTTC; CDR3 protein: CASSPNFGGNYGYTF
clone size: NA; D gene: TRBD2; J gene: TRBJ2-1; V gene: TRBV15; CDR3 DNA: TGTGCCACCAGCAGAGATCTACTAGCGTTATACAATGAGCAGTTCTTC; CDR3 protein: CATSRDLLALYNEQFF
clone size: few; D gene: NA; J gene: TRBJ2-1; V gene: TRBV6-4; CDR3 DNA: TGTGCCAGCAGCCGGGGGGCCGCCAATGAGCAGTTCTTC; CDR3 protein: CASSRGAANEQFF
clone size: NA; D gene: NA; J gene: TRBJ1-3; V gene: TRBV5-6; CDR3 DNA: TGTGCCAGCAGCAGCGGGGGGGAGGGCCGCTCTCGGAACACCATATATTTT; CDR3 protein: CASSSGGEGRSRNTIYF
clone size: NA; D gene: NA; J gene: TRBJ1-1; V gene: TRBV6-5; CDR3 DNA: TGTGCCAGCAGTTACGCCGGGAGTGCATCCACTGAAGCTTTCTTT; CDR3 protein: CASSYAGSASTEAFF
clone size: once; D gene: TRBD1; J gene: TRBJ1-4; V gene: TRBV30; CDR3 DNA: TGTGCCTGGATACCCCCCGGGACAGGGGCTAATGAAAAACTGTTTTTT; CDR3 protein: CAWIPPGTGANEKLFF
clone size: NA; D gene: TRBD1; J gene: TRBJ1-2; V gene: TRBV4-2; CDR3 DNA: TGTGCCAGCAGCCAAGAGGCGACAGGGCGTGGCTACACCTTC; CDR3 protein: CASSQEATGRGYTF
clone size: NA; D gene: TRBD1; J gene: TRBJ2-7; V gene: TRBV19; CDR3 DNA: TGTGCCAGTAGTCCAGGGGGAAGCTCCTACGAGCAGTACTTC; CDR3 protein: CASSPGGSSYEQYF
clone size: NA; D gene: TRBD1; J gene: TRBJ2-5; V gene: TRBV11-3; CDR3 DNA: TGTGCCAGCAGCTTAGGGACAGGTCCTAAAGAGACCCAGTACTTC; CDR3 protein: CASSLGTGPKETQYF
clone size: once; D gene: TRBD2; J gene: TRBJ2-1; V gene: TRBV19; CDR3 DNA: TGTGCCAGTGGGACTAGATTTTCTAATGAGCAGTTCTTC; CDR3 protein: CASGTRFSNEQFF
clone size: NA; D gene: TRBD1; J gene: TRBJ2-1; V gene: TRBV19; CDR3 DNA: TGTGCCAGTAGGATACCGGGACAGGGGGCGCAAGAGCAGTTCTTC; CDR3 protein: CASRIPGQGAQEQFF
clone size: NA; D gene: NA; J gene: TRBJ1-5; V gene: TRBV6-1; CDR3 DNA: TGTGCCAGCAGTGGCGGACAGAGCAATCAGCCCCAGCATTTT; CDR3 protein: CASSGGQSNQPQHF
clone size: NA; D gene: TRBD1; J gene: TRBJ1-1; V gene: TRBV6-1; CDR3 DNA: TGTGCCAGCAGTATAGACAGGGGGGGCACTGAAGCTTTCTTT; CDR3 protein: CASSIDRGGTEAFF
clone size: once; D gene: TRBD1; J gene: TRBJ2-1; V gene: TRBV7-9; CDR3 DNA: TGTGCCAGCAGCTTTGATCCACCGTCCCGGGACAGACCTGGGAATGAGCAGTTCTTC; CDR3 protein: CASSFDPPSRDRPGNEQFF
clone size: NA; D gene: NA; J gene: TRBJ2-5; V gene: TRBV15; CDR3 DNA: TGTGCCACCAGCAGAGTGCTGGTAGGGGCAGAGACCCAGTACTTC; CDR3 protein: CATSRVLVGAETQYF
clone size: NA; D gene: TRBD1; J gene: TRBJ1-4; V gene: TRBV2; CDR3 DNA: TGTGCCAGCAGCGTACAGGGGACTAATGAAAAACTGTTTTTT; CDR3 protein: CASSVQGTNEKLFF
clone size: NA; D gene: TRBD1; J gene: TRBJ1-1; V gene: TRBV5-1; CDR3 DNA: TGCGCCAGCAGCTGGGACAGGGTCACTGAAGCTTTCTTT; CDR3 protein: CASSWDRVTEAFF
clone size: NA; D gene: NA; J gene: TRBJ2-2; V gene: TRBV19; CDR3 DNA: TGTGCCAGCGAGATACCGAACACCGGGGAGCTGTTTTTT; CDR3 protein: CASEIPNTGELFF
clone size: NA; D gene: NA; J gene: TRBJ1-1; V gene: TRBV28; CDR3 DNA: TGTGCCAGCAGTAGGAACAGGAACACTGAAGCTTTCTTT; CDR3 protein: CASSRNRNTEAFF
clone size: few; D gene: NA; J gene: TRBJ1-3; V gene: TRBV11-3; CDR3 DNA: TGTGCCAGCGGCTGGGAGGGGTCGGACACCATATATTTT; CDR3 protein: CASGWEGSDTIYF
clone size: NA; D gene: NA; J gene: TRBJ1-2; V gene: TRBV30; CDR3 DNA: TGTGCCTGTTGGCCCGGGAACACCTTC; CDR3 protein: CACWPGNTF
clone size: NA; D gene: NA; J gene: TRBJ1-1; V gene: TRBV6-5; CDR3 DNA: TGTGCCAGCAGTTACTGGCAGGCTAACACTGAAGCTTTCTTT; CDR3 protein: CASSYWQANTEAFF
clone size: NA; D gene: TRBD1; J gene: TRBJ2-3; V gene: TRBV29-1; CDR3 DNA: TGCAGCGTTGGTGGGACAGGGGGTACAGATACGCAGTATTTT; CDR3 protein: CSVGGTGGTDTQYF
clone size: NA; D gene: NA; J gene: TRBJ1-2; V gene: TRBV6-1; CDR3 DNA: TGTGCCAGCAGTGACTCCGGGACACCCAGCTATGGCTACACCTTC; CDR3 protein: CASSDSGTPSYGYTF
clone size: NA; D gene: NA; J gene: TRBJ2-3; V gene: TRBV19; CDR3 DNA: TGTGCCAGTAGTGGACGCTGGATTAGCGCGATCACAGATACGCAATATTTT; CDR3 protein: CASSGRWISAITDTQYF